These 19 T cell receptor beta chains were sequenced from one sample in a study of technical replicates of blood from several donors. Measured with immunoSEQ multiplex PCR; TCRdb has only the in-frame clones, and not every one. The top ten clones hold about 5.1% of a sample with around 74,000 clones, around 86% of them seen once. Sequencing was carried out using PBMCs. The receptors come from a human donor in good health. Some clones in this sample may be carry-over from other donors' samples.

This clone showed up just a few times. V usage is TRBV7-8 and J usage is TRBJ2-7; weak D call: TRBD1 (6 bases). CDR1 is SGHVS and CDR2 is FQNEAQ in the germline V gene. Trimming cost V 4 bases and J 7 bases, with 17 bases left between them. The CDR3 runs to 14 residues. The CDR3 region is CASSSAGLRGEQYF. CDR3 nucleotides: TGTGCCAGCAGCTCAGCCGGGCTCAGGGGAGAGCAGTACTTC.

The chain has TRBV19 and TRBJ1-1; D not certain. CDR3 length: 11 amino acids. CDR1 and CDR2 (germline): LNHDA, SQIVND (reference sequence). The ends were cut back, 6 bases at V and 4 bases at J, with 6 bases in the middle. The CDR3 loop is CASRDFTEAFF. The DNA for the CDR3 is TGTGCCAGTAGGGACTTCACTGAAGCTTTCTTT.

This rearrangement joins TRBV14 to TRBJ1-2; tentatively, D is TRBD1 (5 bases). Germline CDR1 is SGHDN and CDR2 is FVKESK. V was clipped by 0 bases and J by 3 bases, with 11 bases between them. This CDR3 has 15 amino acids. CDR3 amino acids: CASSQERGADYGYTF. In DNA, the CDR3 is TGTGCCAGCAGCCAAGAAAGGGGCGCGGACTATGGCTACACCTTC.

V usage is TRBV30 and J usage is TRBJ2-1; the match to TRBD1 covers 9 bases. With V trimmed by 3 bases and J by 10 bases, 10 bases remained unmatched. This CDR3 has 14 amino acids. The V gene's germline CDR1 is GTSNPN and CDR2 SVGIG (reference sequence). The CDR3 region has the DNA TGTGCCTGGAGACACGGGACAGGGTGGAGAGAGCAGTTCTTC. Translating gives CAWRHGTGWREQFF.

This chain links TRBV21-1 with TRBJ1-5. TRBV21-1 is flagged as a pseudogene. This CDR3 contains 17 residues. The CDR3 is CASSKEGGERSNQPQHF. The CDR3 nucleotides are TGTGCCAGCAGCAAAGAGGGAGGGGAAAGAAGCAATCAGCCCCAGCATTTT.

Here the CDR3 reads CASTPSLEGNQPQHF. CDR3 nucleotide sequence: TGTGCCAGCACCCCGTCCCTTGAGGGCAATCAGCCCCAGCATTTT. This chain uses TRBV6-5 with TRBJ1-5; no clear D. Trimming shortened V by 7 bases and J by 2 bases, and 15 bases separated the two germline ends. CDR3 length: 15 residues. The germline V gene has CDR1 MNHEY and CDR2 SVGAGI.

The V call is TRBV27, the J call TRBJ2-5; 7 bases line up with TRBD1. After removal of 5 bases from V and 2 bases from J, the junction contained 5 bases not matched to a gene. Germline V gene data show CDR1 as MNHEY and CDR2 as SMNVEV (reference sequence). The length of the CDR3 is 14 residues. The chain's CDR3 is CASSTRDRQETQYF. CDR3 nucleotides: TGTGCCAGCAGTACACGGGACAGACAAGAGACCCAGTACTTC.

The rearrangement joins TRBV6-1 to TRBJ1-2; TRBD1 matches at 7 bases. The germline V gene has CDR1 MNHNS and CDR2 SASEGT. The CDR3 loop spans 14 amino acids. Trimming at V came to 7 bases and at J to 4 bases, leaving 9 bases not matched to a gene. This CDR3 is CASMTEGARYGYTF. The CDR3 nucleotides read TGTGCCAGCATGACGGAGGGGGCCCGCTATGGCTACACCTTC.

The chain recombines TRBV2 with TRBJ2-5; 7 bases are a match to TRBD2. The ends lost 5 bases at V and 2 bases at J; junction bases unmatched: 8. Germline values: CDR1 SNHLY, CDR2 FYNNEI. The CDR3 spans 15 residues. CDR3 protein: CASSSLGTIQETQYF. As DNA, the CDR3 is TGTGCCAGCAGTAGTCTTGGGACTATTCAAGAGACCCAGTACTTC.

The CDR3 loop reads CASSGKGSGNTIYF. The CDR3 DNA is TGTGCCAGCAGCGGAAAGGGGTCTGGAAACACCATATATTTT. The chain recombines TRBV9 with TRBJ1-3, with a weak D call TRBD1 (5 bases). Germline loops: CDR1 SGDLS, CDR2 YYNGEE. This CDR3 contains 14 residues. The V end lost 3 bases, the J end lost 1 base, and 8 bases lay between the germline ends.

The chain couples TRBV7-2 to TRBJ2-7, with 8 bases lining up with TRBD1. V trimming: 5 bases; J trimming: 6 bases; junction bases outside the gene matches: 9. CDR1 is SGHTA, CDR2 FQGNSA, per germline. The CDR3 contains 14 residues. DNA of the CDR3: TGTGCCAGCAGCCCCGAGACAGGGGTCCGCGAGCAGTACTTC. Residues: CASSPETGVREQYF.

The chain employs TRBV30 and TRBJ1-2; D unclear. CDR1 GTSNPN and CDR2 SVGIG come from the germline V gene (reference sequence). V dropped 0 bases and J dropped 2 bases, with 7 bases sitting between them. The CDR3 extends over 13 amino acids. This CDR3 reads CAWSVDLNYGYTF. CDR3 DNA sequence: TGTGCCTGGAGTGTGGACTTAAACTATGGCTACACCTTC.

The chain recombines TRBV6-6 with TRBJ2-2; 8 bases fit TRBD2. Germline loops: CDR1 MNHNY, CDR2 SVGAGI (reference sequence). The J segment lost 3 bases and the V segment lost 6 bases, leaving 6 bases of the junction unmatched. The CDR3 consists of 15 residues. The CDR3 here is CASSQGTSYTGELFF. CDR3 in DNA: TGTGCCAGCAGCCAAGGGACTAGTTACACCGGGGAGCTGTTTTTT.

V and J are TRBV27 and TRBJ2-3; 9 bases map to TRBD2. The V segment lost 6 bases and the J segment 0 bases; nucleotides outside the gene matches: 1. Germline CDR1 and CDR2: MNHEY and SMNVEV (reference sequence). The CDR3 is 14 residues long. In nucleotides, the CDR3 is TGTGCCAGCAGCGGACTAGCGAGCACAGATACGCAGTATTTT. It is translated as CASSGLASTDTQYF.

The rearrangement uses TRBV7-3 and TRBJ2-3, with 11 bases identical to TRBD2. This CDR3 contains 15 residues. Germline lookup yields CDR1 SGHTA and CDR2 FQGTGA. The trim removed 5 bases at V and 8 bases at J, leaving 9 bases unmatched. CDR3 DNA: TGTGCCAGCAGCATTAGCGGGGGGGCCAGGGGTACGCAGTATTTT. Translated, it gives CASSISGGARGTQYF.

The rearrangement links TRBV7-9 to TRBJ1-4, with TRBD1 identical over 7 bases. Germline CDR1 and CDR2: SEHNR and FQNEAQ (reference sequence). The CDR3 is made up of 14 amino acids. V lost 1 base to trimming and J lost 8 bases; unmatched junction nucleotides: 4. The CDR3 spells CASSLGGGEEKLFF. CDR3 nucleotide sequence: TGTGCCAGCAGCTTAGGAGGGGGCGAGGAAAAACTGTTTTTT.

The genes are TRBV30 and TRBJ1-1; D is unresolved. The V end was cut by 1 base, the J end by 0 bases, with 6 bases between. The CDR3 extends over 13 amino acids. Germline-derived CDR1 and CDR2 are GTSNPN and SVGIG (reference sequence). This chain's CDR3 is CAWSGGMNTEAFF. In DNA form, the CDR3 reads TGTGCCTGGAGTGGCGGGATGAACACTGAAGCTTTCTTT.

This chain links TRBV6-5 with TRBJ1-4; no reliable D call. The CDR3 consists of 13 residues. The V end lost 0 bases, the J end lost 8 bases, and 7 bases lay between the germline ends. In germline, CDR1 is MNHEY, CDR2 SVGAGI. The CDR3 DNA reads TGTGCCAGCAGTTACTCGTCGGTCGAAAAACTGTTTTTT. Translated, it gives CASSYSSVEKLFF.

The chain uses TRBV6-6 and TRBJ2-7; TRBD2 agrees at 10 bases. Germline V gene data show CDR1 as MNHNY and CDR2 as SVGAGI (reference sequence). CDR3 length: 14 residues. V gave up 2 bases and J gave up 4 bases; unmatched junction bases: 2. The CDR3 loop reads CASSYGTSVYEQYF. The CDR3 coding sequence is TGTGCCAGCAGTTACGGGACTAGCGTTTACGAGCAGTACTTC.